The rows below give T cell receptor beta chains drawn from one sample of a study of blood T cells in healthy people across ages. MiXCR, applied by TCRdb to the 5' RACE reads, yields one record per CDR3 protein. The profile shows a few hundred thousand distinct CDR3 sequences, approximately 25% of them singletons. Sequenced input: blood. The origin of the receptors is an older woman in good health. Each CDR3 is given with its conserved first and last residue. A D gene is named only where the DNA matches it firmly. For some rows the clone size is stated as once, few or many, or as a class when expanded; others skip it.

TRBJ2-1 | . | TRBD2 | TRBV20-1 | CSAPQTSELNEQFF | TGCAGTGCCCCCCAGACTAGCGAGCTTAATGAGCAGTTCTTC
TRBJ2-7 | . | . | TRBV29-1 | CSVDLTSGEQYF | TGCAGCGTTGATTTGACTTCGGGAGAGCAGTACTTC
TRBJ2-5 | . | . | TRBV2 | CASPGGEAGETQYF | TGTGCCAGCCCAGGCGGGGAGGCCGGGGAGACCCAGTACTTC
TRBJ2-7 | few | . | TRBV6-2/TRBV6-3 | CASSTYRVTYEQYF | TGTGCCAGCAGTACCTACAGGGTGACCTACGAGCAGTACTTC
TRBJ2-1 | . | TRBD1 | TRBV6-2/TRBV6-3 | CASSSTGGALNEQFF | TGTGCCAGCAGTTCTACAGGGGGCGCGTTAAATGAGCAGTTCTTC
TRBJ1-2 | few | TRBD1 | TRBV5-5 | CASRSTGTGDNYGYTF | TGTGCCAGCAGGTCGACGGGGACAGGCGATAACTATGGCTACACCTTC
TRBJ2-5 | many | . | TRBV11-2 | CASSSYKGVGETQYF | TGTGCCAGCAGCTCCTACAAAGGGGTCGGGGAGACCCAGTACTTC
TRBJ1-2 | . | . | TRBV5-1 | CASSLGLLYGYTF | TGCGCCAGCAGTTTGGGGCTCCTCTATGGCTACACCTTC
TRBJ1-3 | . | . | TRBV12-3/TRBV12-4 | CASRNPGNSGSTIYF | TGTGCCAGCAGAAATCCAGGAAACTCTGGAAGCACCATATATTTT
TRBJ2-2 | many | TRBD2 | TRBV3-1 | CASSSLAGGDTGELFF | TGTGCCAGCAGTTCACTAGCGGGGGGAGACACCGGGGAGCTGTTTTTT
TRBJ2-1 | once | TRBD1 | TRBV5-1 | CASSFMGQGPYEQFF | TGCGCCAGCAGCTTTATGGGACAGGGACCCTATGAGCAGTTCTTC
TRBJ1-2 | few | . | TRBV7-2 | CASSPYGYGYTF | TGTGCCAGCAGCCCGTACGGCTATGGCTACACCTTC
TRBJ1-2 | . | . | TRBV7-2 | CASSLGQAEIYGYTF | TGTGCCAGCAGCTTAGGGCAGGCAGAAATATATGGCTACACCTTC
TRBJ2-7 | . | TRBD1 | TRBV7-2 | CASSTGGSVEQYF | TGTGCCAGCAGCACAGGGGGGTCGGTCGAGCAGTACTTC
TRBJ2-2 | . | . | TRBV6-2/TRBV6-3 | CASSFRRGSGELFF | TGTGCCAGCAGTTTCCGTCGGGGGTCCGGGGAGCTGTTTTTT
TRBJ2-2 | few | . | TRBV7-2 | CASRRAGTLNTGELFF | TGTGCCAGCAGGAGGGCCGGGACCCTGAACACCGGGGAGCTGTTTTTT
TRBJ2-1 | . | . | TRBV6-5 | CASRYRVMADEQFF | TGTGCCAGCAGATACAGGGTTATGGCTGATGAGCAGTTCTTC
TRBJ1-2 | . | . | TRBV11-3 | CASSRPGQSYGYTF | TGTGCCAGCAGTCGTCCCGGACAGTCCTATGGCTACACCTTC
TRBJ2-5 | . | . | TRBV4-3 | CASSQQQGFQETQYF | TGCGCCAGCAGCCAACAACAGGGTTTCCAAGAGACCCAGTACTTC
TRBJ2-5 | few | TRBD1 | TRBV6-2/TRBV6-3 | CASSLGQYGPQYF | TGTGCCAGCAGTTTGGGACAGTATGGCCCCCAGTACTTC
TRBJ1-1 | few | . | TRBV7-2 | CASSTRGYQAFF | TGTGCCAGCAGTACAAGGGGGTATCAGGCTTTCTTT
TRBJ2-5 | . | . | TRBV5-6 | CASSPGGTSGKTQYF | TGTGCCAGCAGCCCTGGAGGCACCTCGGGGAAGACCCAGTACTTC
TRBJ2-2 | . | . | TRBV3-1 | CASSQEPIRDTRTGELFF | TGTGCCAGCAGCCAAGAACCTATCCGGGACACCCGCACCGGGGAGCTGTTTTTT
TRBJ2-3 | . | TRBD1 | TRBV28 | CASGTGDTGTQYF | TGTGCCAGTGGGACAGGGGACACAGGTACGCAGTATTTT
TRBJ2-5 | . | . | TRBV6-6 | CASSSLRGDQETQYF | TGTGCCAGCAGTTCCCTAAGGGGGGACCAAGAGACCCAGTACTTC
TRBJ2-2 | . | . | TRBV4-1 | CASSLLANTGELFF | TGCGCCAGCAGCCTACTAGCGAACACCGGGGAGCTGTTTTTT
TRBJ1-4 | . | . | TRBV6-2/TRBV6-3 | CASGQGRVMEKLFF | TGTGCCAGTGGGCAGGGGAGAGTTATGGAAAAACTGTTTTTT
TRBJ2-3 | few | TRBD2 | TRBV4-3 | CASSHLSGGAWNTQYF | TGCGCCAGCAGCCACCTTAGCGGGGGCGCGTGGAATACGCAGTATTTT
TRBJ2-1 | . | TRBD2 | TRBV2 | CASSLPGLAGGRLNEQFF | TGTGCCAGCAGTCTGCCGGGACTAGCGGGGGGCCGGCTGAATGAGCAGTTCTTC
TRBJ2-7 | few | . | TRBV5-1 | CASSLASLATIAWTHEQYF | TGCGCCAGCAGCTTGGCTAGCCTAGCTACCATCGCATGGACCCACGAGCAGTACTTC
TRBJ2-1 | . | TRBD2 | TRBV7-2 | CASSLDAGTSAYNEQFF | TGTGCCAGCAGCTTAGACGCCGGGACTAGCGCATACAATGAGCAGTTCTTC
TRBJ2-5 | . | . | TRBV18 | CASSPRGFETQYF | TGTGCCAGCTCACCACGGGGATTCGAGACCCAGTACTTC
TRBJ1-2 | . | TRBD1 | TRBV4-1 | CASSHHTGTDYGYTF | TGCGCCAGCAGCCACCACACCGGGACAGACTATGGCTACACCTTC
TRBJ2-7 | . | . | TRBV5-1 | CASSLVTRGSDEQYF | TGCGCCAGCAGCTTGGTAACCAGGGGATCGGACGAGCAGTACTTC
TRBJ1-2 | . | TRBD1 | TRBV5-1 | CASSSPDRAHGYTF | TGCGCCAGCAGCTCACCGGACAGGGCCCATGGCTACACCTTC
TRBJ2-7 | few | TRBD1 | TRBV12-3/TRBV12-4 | CASTSGTGAEQYF | TGTGCCAGCACCTCAGGGACAGGGGCGGAGCAGTACTTC
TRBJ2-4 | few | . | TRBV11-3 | CASSLDTTRPGESSNIQYF | TGTGCCAGCAGCTTAGATACAACTCGCCCGGGGGAATCCTCAAACATTCAGTACTTC
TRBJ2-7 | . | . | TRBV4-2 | CASSQAFSDSLGEQYF | TGTGCCAGCAGCCAAGCCTTTTCGGACAGCCTGGGCGAGCAGTACTTC
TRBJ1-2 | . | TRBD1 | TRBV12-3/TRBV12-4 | CASSSWGTGLDVYGYTF | TGTGCCAGCAGTTCTTGGGGGACAGGCTTGGACGTCTATGGCTACACCTTC
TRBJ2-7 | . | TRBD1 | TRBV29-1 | CSVTRDRVYEQYF | TGCAGCGTGACCCGGGACAGGGTTTACGAGCAGTACTTC
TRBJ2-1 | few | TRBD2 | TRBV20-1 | CSASFRTSSVNEQFF | TGCAGTGCTAGTTTCAGGACTAGTTCAGTGAATGAGCAGTTCTTC
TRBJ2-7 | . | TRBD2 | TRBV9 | CASSVSGAATYEQYF | TGTGCCAGCAGCGTTAGCGGGGCGGCCACCTACGAGCAGTACTTC
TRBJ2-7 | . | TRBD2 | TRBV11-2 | CASSRPRRGTEQYF | TGTGCCAGCAGCCGCCCGCGGCGGGGGACCGAGCAGTACTTC
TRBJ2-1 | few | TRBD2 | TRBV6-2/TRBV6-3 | CASGSGGPEQFF | TGTGCCAGCGGTAGCGGGGGGCCTGAGCAGTTCTTC
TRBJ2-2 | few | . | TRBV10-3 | CAISRDPNAGELFF | TGTGCCATCAGCCGGGACCCTAATGCCGGGGAGCTGTTTTTT
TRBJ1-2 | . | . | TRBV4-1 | CASSQPGDYGYTF | TGCGCCAGCAGCCAACCTGGGGACTATGGCTACACCTTC
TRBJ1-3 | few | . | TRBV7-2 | CASSSRWGGPSGNTIYF | TGTGCCAGCAGCTCCCGGTGGGGGGGACCCTCTGGAAACACCATATATTTT
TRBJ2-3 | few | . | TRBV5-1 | CASSLALMGGGSDTQYF | TGCGCCAGCAGCTTGGCTCTGATGGGGGGTGGTTCAGATACGCAGTATTTT
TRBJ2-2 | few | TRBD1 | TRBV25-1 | CASQEQGRTGELFF | TGTGCCAGCCAGGAACAGGGGAGAACCGGGGAGCTGTTTTTT
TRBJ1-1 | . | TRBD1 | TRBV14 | CASSFTPTGPGNTEAFF | TGTGCCAGCAGCTTTACTCCGACAGGGCCCGGGAACACTGAAGCTTTCTTT
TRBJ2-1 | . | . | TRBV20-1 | CSATDRISYNEQFF | TGCAGTGCTACGGACCGTATCTCCTACAATGAGCAGTTCTTC
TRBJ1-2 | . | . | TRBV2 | CASNRDGRYGYTF | TGTGCCAGCAATAGGGACGGTCGCTATGGCTACACCTTC
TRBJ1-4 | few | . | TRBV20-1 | CSARPRDRELFF | TGCAGTGCTAGGCCCAGGGATAGGGAACTGTTTTTT
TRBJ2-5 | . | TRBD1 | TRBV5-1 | CASSPGQTSQETQYF | TGCGCCAGCAGCCCGGGACAGACATCCCAAGAGACCCAGTACTTC
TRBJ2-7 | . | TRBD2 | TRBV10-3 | CAISPGTSGAHEQYF | TGTGCCATCAGCCCTGGGACTAGCGGGGCCCACGAGCAGTACTTC
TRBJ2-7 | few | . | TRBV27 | CASSKGRGGEQYF | TGTGCCAGCAGTAAGGGACGAGGGGGCGAGCAGTACTTC
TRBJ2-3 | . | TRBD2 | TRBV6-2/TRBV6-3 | CASSYSSSGGATDTQYF | TGTGCCAGCAGTTACTCGTCTAGCGGGGGGGCCACAGATACGCAGTATTTT
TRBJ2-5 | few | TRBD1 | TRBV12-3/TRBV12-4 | CASSLQQGTQETQYF | TGTGCCAGCAGTCTACAACAGGGGACCCAAGAGACCCAGTACTTC
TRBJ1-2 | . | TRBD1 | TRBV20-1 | CSASSDRGNGYTF | TGCAGTGCTAGCTCGGACAGGGGGAATGGCTACACCTTC